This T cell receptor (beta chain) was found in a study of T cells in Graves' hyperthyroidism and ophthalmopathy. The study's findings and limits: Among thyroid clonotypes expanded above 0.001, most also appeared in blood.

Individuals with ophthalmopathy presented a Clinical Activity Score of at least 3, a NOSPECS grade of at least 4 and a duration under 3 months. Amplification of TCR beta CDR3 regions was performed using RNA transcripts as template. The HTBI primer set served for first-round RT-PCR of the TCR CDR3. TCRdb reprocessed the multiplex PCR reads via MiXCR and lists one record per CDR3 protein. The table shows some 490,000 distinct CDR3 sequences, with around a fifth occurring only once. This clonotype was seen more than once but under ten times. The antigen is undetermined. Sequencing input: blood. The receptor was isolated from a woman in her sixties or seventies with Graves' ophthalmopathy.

This chain's CDR3 is CASRATGASYGYTF. The CDR3 DNA is TGTGCCAGCAGGGCGACAGGGGCGAGCTATGGCTACACCTTC. The gene calls are TRBV6-1 and TRBJ1-2; TRBD1 matches 8 bases. V was clipped by 6 bases and J by 4 bases; unmatched bases: 7. CDR1 and CDR2 (germline): MNHNS, SASEGT. This CDR3 comprises 14 residues.